This T cell receptor beta chain stems from a study of identifying expanded T cells in peripheral blood. Study-level findings and limits: Clone count variance between approximately two-week samples rose with total template count. Differentially abundant clones: about 1.1 between replicates, 16.4 at around 14 days, less than 20 at four.

Assay: immunoSEQ multiplex PCR; the TCRdb copy retains only in-frame clones and omits some. There are approximately 90,000 clones in the sample; more than 70% occur only once, and around 4.3% lies in the top ten. The CDR3 is made up of 14 amino acids. V lost 3 bases and J 8 bases, leaving 14 bases between the germline ends. CDR1 is SGDLS and CDR2 is YYNGEE in the germline V gene. This clone showed up just once. Its target is unknown. During the collection period, no donor immune events like infections were recorded. Source material: blood. The chain uses TRBV9 and TRBJ2-2; D unresolved. This sequence was found in a person between 18 and 75 years old in good health. DNA for the CDR3: TGTGCCAGCAGCGACGGTCCGAGTATAGGGGAGCTGTTTTTT. It translates to CASSDGPSIGELFF.